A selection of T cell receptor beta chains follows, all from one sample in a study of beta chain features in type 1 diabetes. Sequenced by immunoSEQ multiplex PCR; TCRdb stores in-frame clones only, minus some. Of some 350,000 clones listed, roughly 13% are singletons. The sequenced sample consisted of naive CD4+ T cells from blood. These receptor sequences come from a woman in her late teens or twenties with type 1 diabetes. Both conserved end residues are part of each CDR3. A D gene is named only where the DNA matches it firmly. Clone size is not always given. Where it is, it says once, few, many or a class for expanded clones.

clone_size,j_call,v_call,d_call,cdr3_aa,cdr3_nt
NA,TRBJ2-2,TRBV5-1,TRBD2,CASSFLAGETGELFF,TGCGCCAGCAGCTTCCTAGCGGGAGAAACCGGGGAGCTGTTTTTT
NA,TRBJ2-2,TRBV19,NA,CASYGVTNTGELFF,TGTGCCAGTTACGGAGTCACGAACACCGGGGAGCTGTTTTTT
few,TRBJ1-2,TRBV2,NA,CASRIEGYTF,TGTGCCAGCAGGATCGAGGGCTACACCTTC
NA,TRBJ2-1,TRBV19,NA,CASSSSGVGSYNEQFF,TGTGCCAGTAGTAGTTCGGGAGTCGGTTCCTACAATGAGCAGTTCTTC
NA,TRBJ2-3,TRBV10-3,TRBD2,CAISGRAGGPGDTQYF,TGTGCCATCAGTGGCCGAGCGGGAGGGCCCGGAGATACGCAGTATTTT
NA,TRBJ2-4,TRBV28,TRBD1,CASSWSQGAGIQYF,TGTGCCAGCAGCTGGTCACAGGGGGCTGGGATTCAGTACTTC
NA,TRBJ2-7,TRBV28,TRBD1,CASRGQGYEQYF,TGTGCCAGCAGAGGACAGGGGTACGAGCAGTACTTC
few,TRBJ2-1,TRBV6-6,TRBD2,CASSYISGSNEQFF,TGTGCCAGCAGTTACATCAGCGGGAGTAATGAGCAGTTCTTC
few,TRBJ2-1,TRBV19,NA,CASSMIGEPSLRYNEQFF,TGTGCCAGTAGTATGATCGGGGAACCCTCCCTCCGATACAATGAGCAGTTCTTC
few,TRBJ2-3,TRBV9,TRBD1,CASSVGEGTGEHTQYF,TGTGCCAGCAGCGTAGGAGAGGGGACAGGGGAACATACGCAGTATTTT
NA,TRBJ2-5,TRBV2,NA,CASRRAPWETQYF,TGTGCCAGCAGGCGGGCCCCTTGGGAGACCCAGTACTTC
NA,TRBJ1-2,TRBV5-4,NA,CASRGGPSPGGYTF,TGTGCCAGCAGGGGAGGACCCTCCCCCGGTGGCTACACCTTC
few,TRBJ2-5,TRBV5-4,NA,CASSLLQSSETQYF,TGTGCCAGCAGCTTGCTCCAGTCATCGGAGACCCAGTACTTC
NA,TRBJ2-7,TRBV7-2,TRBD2,CASSSLAGEGYEQYF,TGTGCCAGCAGCTCTTTAGCGGGAGAGGGATACGAGCAGTACTTC
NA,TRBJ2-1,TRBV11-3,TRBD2,CASSLRLAANEQFF,TGTGCCAGCAGCTTGAGGCTAGCGGCCAATGAGCAGTTCTTC
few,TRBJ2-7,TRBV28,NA,CASSLFGQGSSYEQYF,TGTGCCAGCAGTTTATTTGGCCAGGGTTCATCCTACGAGCAGTACTTC
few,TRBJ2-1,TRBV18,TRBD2,CASSPREGYNEQFF,TGTGCCAGCTCACCACGGGAGGGGTACAATGAGCAGTTCTTC
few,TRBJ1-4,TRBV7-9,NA,CASSLNRVRSPNEKLFF,TGTGCCAGCAGCCTGAACAGGGTCCGGTCCCCTAATGAAAAACTGTTTTTT
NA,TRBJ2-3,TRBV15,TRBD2,CATSRGNSGRAGRADTQYF,TGTGCCACCAGCAGAGGGAATAGCGGGAGGGCCGGTCGGGCAGATACGCAGTATTTT
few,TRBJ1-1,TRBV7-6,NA,CASSLVPGPGMNTEAFF,TGTGCCAGCAGCTTAGTACCCGGCCCGGGGATGAACACTGAAGCTTTCTTT
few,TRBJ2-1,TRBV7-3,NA,CASSFLAEGEQFF,TGTGCCAGCAGCTTCTTAGCGGAGGGTGAGCAGTTCTTC
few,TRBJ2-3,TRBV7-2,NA,CASSLVSRTDTQYF,TGTGCCAGCAGCTTAGTCTCCCGCACAGATACGCAGTATTTT
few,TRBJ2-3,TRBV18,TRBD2,CASSSTSGSGGDTQYF,TGTGCCAGCTCGTCGACCAGCGGGAGCGGAGGAGATACGCAGTATTTT
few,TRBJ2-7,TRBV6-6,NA,CASSSRQLASYEQYF,TGTGCCAGCAGCTCGAGACAGCTCGCCTCCTACGAGCAGTACTTC
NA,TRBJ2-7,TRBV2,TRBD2,CASRKGGSGRTSYEQYF,TGTGCCAGCAGGAAGGGCGGTAGCGGGAGGACCTCCTACGAGCAGTACTTC
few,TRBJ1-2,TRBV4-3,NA,CASSLLTGPTYGYTF,TGCGCCAGCAGCCTTTTGACAGGACCAACCTATGGCTACACCTTC
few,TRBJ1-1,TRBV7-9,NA,CASSLTGNTEAFF,TGTGCCAGCAGCTTGACAGGGAACACTGAAGCTTTCTTT
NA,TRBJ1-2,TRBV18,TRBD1,CASSPDRGANYGYTF,TGTGCCAGCTCACCGGACAGGGGGGCTAACTATGGCTACACCTTC
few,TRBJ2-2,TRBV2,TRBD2,CASTLGLADTGELFF,TGTGCCAGCACCCTGGGACTAGCAGACACCGGGGAGCTGTTTTTT
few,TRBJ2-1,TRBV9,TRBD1,CASSVEGTGVFYEQFF,TGTGCCAGCAGCGTAGAAGGGACAGGGGTATTCTATGAGCAGTTCTTC
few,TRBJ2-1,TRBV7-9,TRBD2,CASSLTNEGSGSFLKGQFF,TGTGCCAGCAGCTTAACAAACGAAGGTAGCGGGAGTTTTTTGAAGGGGCAGTTCTTC
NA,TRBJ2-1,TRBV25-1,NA,CASSEPGADPYNEQFF,TGTGCCAGCAGTGAACCTGGGGCGGACCCCTACAATGAGCAGTTCTTC
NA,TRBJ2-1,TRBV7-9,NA,CASSYGRGSYNEQFF,TGTGCCAGCAGCTACGGCCGGGGATCCTACAATGAGCAGTTCTTC
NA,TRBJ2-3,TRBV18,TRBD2,CASSPGLAGAGDTQYF,TGTGCCAGCTCACCGGGACTAGCGGGAGCGGGAGATACGCAGTATTTT
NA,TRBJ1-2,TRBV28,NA,CASSWSSFGGAGGYTF,TGTGCCAGCAGTTGGTCTTCGTTCGGGGGGGCAGGAGGCTACACCTTC
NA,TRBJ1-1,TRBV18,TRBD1,CASSPRTGENTEAFF,TGTGCCAGCTCACCACGGACAGGGGAGAACACTGAAGCTTTCTTT
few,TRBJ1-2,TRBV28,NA,CASSLARGGYTF,TGTGCCAGCAGTTTAGCCCGGGGGGGCTACACCTTC
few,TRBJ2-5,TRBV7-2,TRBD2,CASSLGLASGSRGETQYF,TGTGCCAGCAGCTTAGGATTGGCTAGCGGGAGCAGGGGAGAGACCCAGTACTTC
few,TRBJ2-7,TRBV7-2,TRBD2,CASSFWAGGAYEQYF,TGTGCCAGCAGCTTTTGGGCGGGAGGAGCCTACGAGCAGTACTTC
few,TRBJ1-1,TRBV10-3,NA,CAISDRSDKAFF,TGTGCCATCAGTGATAGATCTGATAAAGCTTTCTTT